These 26 T cell receptor beta chains were all obtained from the same sample, sequenced in a study of shared clonotypes between healthy human individuals. Only CD45RO-negative cells positively selected for CCR7 counted as naive CD8 cells, so terminally differentiated effector memory CD45RA+ cells were excluded. Data came from immunoSEQ multiplex PCR; TCRdb stores just in-frame clones and leaves some out. In the table there are about 2 million clones, about 95% of which are singletons. The sequenced sample was naive CD8+ T cells sorted from blood. Receptors were obtained from a man between 18 and 35 years old in good health.

This sequence joins TRBV7-2 and TRBJ1-1, with a possible D match to TRBD1 (6 bases). The length of the CDR3 is 15 residues. Germline CDR1 SGHTA, CDR2 FQGNSA. Deletions cut 4 bases from V and 0 bases from J, with 12 bases between. CDR3 sequence (DNA): TGTGCCAGCAGCTCCTTACAGGGCCTGAACACTGAAGCTTTCTTT. Protein product: CASSSLQGLNTEAFF.

The CDR3 reads CAWSEEAGGGEQFF. In DNA form, the CDR3 reads TGTGCCTGGAGTGAGGAAGCAGGGGGCGGTGAGCAGTTCTTC. The chain recombines TRBV30 with TRBJ2-1; the match to TRBD1 covers 8 bases. Unmatched junction bases numbered 8, after V lost 1 base and J lost 9 bases. The germline V gene has CDR1 GTSNPN and CDR2 SVGIG (reference sequence). There are 14 residues in the CDR3.

This sequence joins TRBV19 and TRBJ2-2; unclear D gene. V gave up 5 bases and J gave up 7 bases, with 8 bases separating them. Germline-derived CDR1 and CDR2 are LNHDA and SQIVND (reference sequence). The CDR3 is made up of 12 amino acids. CDR3 DNA sequence: TGTGCCAGTAGTGATTACATCGGGGAGCTGTTTTTT. This encodes CASSDYIGELFF.

A single count supports this clone. The V and J genes are TRBV19 and TRBJ2-6; unclear D gene. CDR1 is LNHDA, CDR2 SQIVND, per germline (reference sequence). There are 18 residues in the CDR3. The V gene lost 5 bases and the J gene lost 0 bases, with 17 bases spanning the gap. DNA for the CDR3: TGTGCCAGTAGTCCTCGTGGCACCGTGAACTCTGGGGCCAACGTCCTGACTTTC. Translated, it gives CASSPRGTVNSGANVLTF.

As concerns this clone: Other nucleotide sequences from this sample produce the same CDR3. The chain recombines TRBV4-1 with TRBJ2-7, with 9 bases aligning to TRBD2. Germline assignment: CDR1 MGHRA and CDR2 YSYEKL. The CDR3 covers 14 residues. Unmatched junction bases numbered 2, after V lost 1 base and J lost 4 bases. The CDR3 nucleotides are TGCGCCAGCAGCCAAGGGACTAGCGAGTACGAGCAGTACTTC. This gives the protein CASSQGTSEYEQYF.

The gene calls are TRBV5-6 and TRBJ2-5; maybe TRBD2 (5 bases). The CDR3 runs 13 residues. The V and J ends lost 6 bases and 4 bases respectively, with 13 bases between them. In germline, CDR1 is SGHDT, CDR2 YYEEEE. CDR3 sequence reads: CASIPGLRETQYF. Here the CDR3 DNA reads TGTGCCAGCATCCCGGGGTTACGAGAGACCCAGTACTTC.

V is TRBV19 and J is TRBJ2-5; a weak D match, TRBD1 (6 bases). This CDR3 has 15 amino acids. Germline CDR1 is LNHDA and CDR2 is SQIVND (reference sequence). The V gene lost 5 bases and the J gene lost 0 bases, with 13 bases spanning the gap. The CDR3 loop is CASSPGTQYQETQYF. CDR3 in DNA: TGTGCCAGTAGTCCCGGGACACAGTACCAAGAGACCCAGTACTTC.

The genes are TRBV25-1 and TRBJ2-1; D gene uncertain. The length of the CDR3 is 14 residues. Looked up from germline, CDR1 is MGHDK and CDR2 is SYGVNS. Trimming left V 0 bases short and J 8 bases short, with 11 bases between. In nucleotides, the CDR3 is TGTGCCAGCAGTGAATACTTGAAAGCCCATGAGCAGTTCTTC. The encoded protein is CASSEYLKAHEQFF.

As regards this clone: Other DNA sequences within the sample encode an identical CDR3. The rearrangement links TRBV27 to TRBJ2-3; 10 bases match TRBD2. The CDR3 totals 15 residues. J gave up 1 base and V 5 bases, and 3 bases lay outside the gene matches. From germline, CDR1 is MNHEY and CDR2 SMNVEV (reference sequence). CDR3 DNA: TGTGCCAGCAGTACCACTAGCGGGGGCACAGATACGCAGTATTTT. It is translated as CASSTTSGGTDTQYF.

V is TRBV6-5 and J is TRBJ2-7; maybe TRBD1 (5 bases). Deletions cut 9 bases from V and 2 bases from J, with 17 bases between. The CDR3 runs 14 residues. Germline V gene data show CDR1 as MNHEY and CDR2 as SVGAGI. CDR3 sequence (DNA): TGTGCCAGTAGCCAAGGGGTAAACCCCTACGAGCAGTACTTC. The encoded protein is CASSQGVNPYEQYF.

The chain couples TRBV28 to TRBJ2-2; 8 bases map to TRBD1. The germline V gene encodes CDR1 MDHEN and CDR2 SYDVKM. This CDR3 has 15 residues. The V gene end was trimmed by 7 bases and the J gene end by 6 bases; junction bases not matched to a gene: 10. CDR3 region: CASNLVQGAPGELFF. The CDR3, as DNA: TGTGCCAGCAACCTTGTTCAGGGGGCGCCCGGGGAGCTGTTTTTT.

V and J are TRBV5-4 and TRBJ2-7; TRBD1 aligns across 7 bases. This CDR3 comprises 13 residues. Trimming took 6 bases from V and 2 from J; bases not matched to a gene: 5. CDR1 is SGHNT, CDR2 YYREEE, per germline (reference sequence). The DNA of the CDR3 is TGTGCCAGCACCACAGGGGATACCTACGAGCAGTACTTC. Translation: CASTTGDTYEQYF.

The V gene is TRBV15, the J gene TRBJ2-7; the match to TRBD1 covers 8 bases. The germline V gene has CDR1 LNHNV and CDR2 YYDKDF (reference sequence). The CDR3 sequence is 15 residues long. The V gene end was trimmed by 0 bases and the J gene end by 3 bases; junction bases not matched to a gene: 4. CDR3 DNA sequence: TGTGCCACCAGCAGAGATAGGACAGGGTTCTACGAGCAGTACTTC. As protein: CATSRDRTGFYEQYF. The full variable domain, rest sourced from reference TRBV15 and TRBJ2-7, is DAMVIQNPRYQVTQFGKPVTLSCSQTLNHNVMYWYQQKSSQAPKLLFHYYDKDFNNEADTPDNFQSRRPNTSFCFLDIRSPGLGDTAMYLCATSRDRTGFYEQYFGPGTRLTVT.

J is TRBJ2-7 and V is TRBV6-5; 9 nucleotides line up with TRBD1. With V trimmed by 5 bases and J by 5 bases, 7 bases remained unmatched. Germline loops: CDR1 MNHEY, CDR2 SVGAGI. The CDR3 contains 14 residues. The CDR3 region is CASSPTGGIDEQYF. DNA for the CDR3: TGTGCCAGCAGTCCTACAGGGGGCATCGACGAGCAGTACTTC.

This rearrangement joins TRBV5-8 to TRBJ1-2; maybe TRBD1 (6 bases). The germline V and J ends were trimmed by 0 bases and 3 bases, with 12 bases remaining between them. Germline-derived CDR1 and CDR2 are SGHTS and YDEGEE. The CDR3 runs 15 residues. The CDR3: CASSLEGGWDYGYTF. The CDR3 bases are TGTGCCAGCAGCTTGGAAGGGGGATGGGACTATGGCTACACCTTC.

V and J are TRBV7-6 and TRBJ2-3, with TRBD2 identical over 7 bases. V lost 5 bases to trimming and J lost 6 bases; unmatched junction nucleotides: 2. In germline, CDR1 is SGHVS, CDR2 FNYEAQ. The CDR3 spans 12 residues. The CDR3 spells CASSPGRDTQYF. CDR3 nucleotides: TGTGCCAGCAGCCCCGGGAGGGATACGCAGTATTTT.

This clone was counted a single time. The V call is TRBV11-3, the J call TRBJ2-7; D call uncertain. CDR1 and CDR2 (germline): SGHNT, YENEEA. This CDR3 comprises 13 residues. The V gene lost 1 base and the J gene lost 5 bases, with 9 bases spanning the gap. The CDR3 here is CASSLGAMDEQYF. DNA for the CDR3: TGTGCCAGCAGCTTAGGGGCAATGGACGAGCAGTACTTC.

J is TRBJ1-2 and V is TRBV5-1; no reliable D call. The ends were cut back, 0 bases at V and 2 bases at J, with 14 bases in the middle. Germline assignment: CDR1 SGHRS and CDR2 YFSETQ. The CDR3 is made up of 16 amino acids. CDR3 in DNA: TGCGCCAGCAGCTTGGACGGTCATCAGTACAACTATGGCTACACCTTC. This translates into CASSLDGHQYNYGYTF.

This clone was counted a single time. V gene TRBV7-9 combines with J gene TRBJ2-7, with D possibly matching TRBD2 (5 bases). Deletions cut 3 bases from V and 6 bases from J, with 9 bases between. The length of the CDR3 is 12 residues. From germline, CDR1 is SEHNR and CDR2 FQNEAQ (reference sequence). The CDR3 region has the DNA TGTGCCAGCAGCTTTCTAGCTCCCGAGCAGTACTTC. Protein sequence: CASSFLAPEQYF. The whole variable domain, remainder taken from reference TRBV7-9 and TRBJ2-7, is DTGVSQNPRHKITKRGQNVTFRCDPISEHNRLYWYRQTLGQGPEFLTYFQNEAQLEKSRLLSDRFSAERPKGSFSTLEIQRTEQGDSAMYLCASSFLAPEQYFGPGTRLTVT.

The chain recombines TRBV30 with TRBJ2-7; 7 bases are a match to TRBD1. The V gene end was trimmed by 3 bases and the J gene end by 6 bases; junction bases not matched to a gene: 8. The CDR3 covers 13 residues. The germline V gene encodes CDR1 GTSNPN and CDR2 SVGIG (reference sequence). The CDR3: CAWRTGNLGEQYF. CDR3 sequence (DNA): TGTGCCTGGAGGACAGGGAACTTGGGCGAGCAGTACTTC. The full variable domain, its missing parts supplied by reference TRBV30 and TRBJ2-7, is SQTIHQWPATLVQPVGSPLSLECTVEGTSNPNLYWYRQAAGRGLQLLFYSVGIGQISSEVPQNLSASRPQDRQFILSSKKLLLSDSGFYLCAWRTGNLGEQYFGPGTRLTVT.

In this sample, this clone turned up once. V usage is TRBV5-4 and J usage is TRBJ2-2; 10 bases are a match to TRBD2. The ends lost 4 bases at V and 6 bases at J; junction bases unmatched: 6. CDR1 SGHNT and CDR2 YYREEE come from the germline V gene (reference sequence). The CDR3 is made up of 15 amino acids. The CDR3 nucleotides read TGTGCCAGCAGCCTACTGGGACTAGCGTCCGGGGAGCTGTTTTTT. This encodes CASSLLGLASGELFF.

In its sample, this clone was seen once. This chain links TRBV11-2 with TRBJ2-3; D possibly corresponds to TRBD2 (7 bases). Germline values: CDR1 SGHAT, CDR2 FQNNGV. V dropped 5 bases and J dropped 3 bases, with 15 bases sitting between them. CDR3 length: 15 amino acids. Here the CDR3 reads CASSQVGGATDTQYF. The CDR3, as DNA: TGTGCCAGCAGCCAAGTAGGGGGGGCTACAGATACGCAGTATTTT.

The chain carries TRBV4-1 and TRBJ2-1, with 7 positions matching TRBD1. Germline CDR1 and CDR2: MGHRA and YSYEKL. The trim removed 8 bases at V and 0 bases at J, leaving 4 bases unmatched. The CDR3 sequence is 14 residues long. CDR3 residues: CASAGTVSYNEQFF. The CDR3, as DNA: TGCGCCAGCGCCGGGACAGTCTCCTACAATGAGCAGTTCTTC.

A note on this clone: This sample also contains other DNA sequences that code for the same CDR3. V usage is TRBV27 and J usage is TRBJ2-7, with D perhaps matching TRBD2 (6 bases). V dropped 2 bases and J dropped 3 bases, with 8 bases sitting between them. There are 13 residues in the CDR3. Germline CDR1 MNHEY, CDR2 SMNVEV (reference sequence). The CDR3 here is CASSLAGLYEQYF. The DNA of the CDR3 is TGTGCCAGCAGTTTAGCGGGACTCTACGAGCAGTACTTC.

The CDR3 sequence is CATSRKAADNEQFF. CDR3 DNA: TGTGCCACCAGCAGAAAGGCTGCAGACAATGAGCAGTTCTTC. The chain recombines TRBV15 with TRBJ2-1; D gene ambiguous. Between the trimmed V and J ends, which lost 2 bases and 5 bases, there was a span of 10 bases. The CDR3 contains 14 residues. The germline V gene encodes CDR1 LNHNV and CDR2 YYDKDF (reference sequence).

The gene calls are TRBV10-3 and TRBJ2-2; TRBD2 aligns across 7 bases. J was trimmed by 0 bases and V by 8 bases; bases with no gene match: 15. The CDR3 spans 18 residues. The germline V gene encodes CDR1 ENHRY and CDR2 SYGVKD. For the CDR3, the DNA is TGTGCCATCTCCGATCCCGGACTAGTTACCCCGAACACCGGGGAGCTGTTTTTT. Translation: CAISDPGLVTPNTGELFF.